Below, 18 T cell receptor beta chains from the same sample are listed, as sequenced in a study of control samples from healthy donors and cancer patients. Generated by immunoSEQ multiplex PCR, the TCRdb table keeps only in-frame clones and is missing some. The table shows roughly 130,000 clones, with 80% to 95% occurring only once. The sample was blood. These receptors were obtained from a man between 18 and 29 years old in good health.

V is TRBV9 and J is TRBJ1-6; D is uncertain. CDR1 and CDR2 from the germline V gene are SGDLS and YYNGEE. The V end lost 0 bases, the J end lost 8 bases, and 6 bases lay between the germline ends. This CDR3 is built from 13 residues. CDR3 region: CASSVGVDSPLHF. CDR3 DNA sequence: TGTGCCAGCAGCGTAGGGGTCGATTCACCCCTCCACTTT.

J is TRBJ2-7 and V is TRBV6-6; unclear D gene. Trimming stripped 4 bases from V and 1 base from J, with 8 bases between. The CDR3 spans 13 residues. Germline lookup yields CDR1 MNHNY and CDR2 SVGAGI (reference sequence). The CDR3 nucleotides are TGTGCCAGCAGTTTTGGCAGGTCCTACGAGCAGTACGTC. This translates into CASSFGRSYEQYV.

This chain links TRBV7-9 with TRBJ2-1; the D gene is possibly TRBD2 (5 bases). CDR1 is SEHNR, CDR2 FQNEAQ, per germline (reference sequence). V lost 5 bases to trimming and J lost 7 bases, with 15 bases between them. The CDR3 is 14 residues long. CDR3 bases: TGTGCCAGCAGCGGCCCCCGGACTGGAAATGAGCAGTTCTTC. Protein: CASSGPRTGNEQFF.

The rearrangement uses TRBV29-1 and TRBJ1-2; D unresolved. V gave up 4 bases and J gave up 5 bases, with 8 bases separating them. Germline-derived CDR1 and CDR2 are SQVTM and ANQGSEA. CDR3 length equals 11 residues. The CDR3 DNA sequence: TGCAGCGTTGCGACGAGTTATGGCTACACCTTC. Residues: CSVATSYGYTF.

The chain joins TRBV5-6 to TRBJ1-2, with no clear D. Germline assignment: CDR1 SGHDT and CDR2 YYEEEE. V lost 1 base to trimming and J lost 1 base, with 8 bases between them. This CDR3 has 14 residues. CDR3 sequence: CASSLTGFNYGYTF. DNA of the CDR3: TGTGCCAGCAGCTTGACGGGATTTAACTATGGCTACACCTTC.

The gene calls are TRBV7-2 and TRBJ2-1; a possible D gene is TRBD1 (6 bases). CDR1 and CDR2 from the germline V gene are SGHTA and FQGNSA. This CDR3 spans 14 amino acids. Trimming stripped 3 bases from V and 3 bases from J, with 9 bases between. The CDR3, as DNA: TGTGCCAGCAGCTTTTCGGGACACTACAATGAGCAGTTCTTC. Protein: CASSFSGHYNEQFF.

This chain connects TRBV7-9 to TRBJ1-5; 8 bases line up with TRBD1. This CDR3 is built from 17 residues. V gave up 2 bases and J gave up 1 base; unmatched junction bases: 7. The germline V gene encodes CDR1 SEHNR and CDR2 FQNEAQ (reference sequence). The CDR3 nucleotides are TGTGCCAGCAGCTTATACCCACAGGGGGAGAGCAATCAGCCCCAGCATTTT. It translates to CASSLYPQGESNQPQHF.

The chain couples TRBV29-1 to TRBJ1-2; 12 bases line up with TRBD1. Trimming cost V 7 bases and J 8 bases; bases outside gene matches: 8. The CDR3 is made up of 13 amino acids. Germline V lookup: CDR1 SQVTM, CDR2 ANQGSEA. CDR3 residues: CSAPGQGAEGYTF. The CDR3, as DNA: TGCAGCGCTCCGGGACAGGGGGCCGAAGGCTACACCTTC.

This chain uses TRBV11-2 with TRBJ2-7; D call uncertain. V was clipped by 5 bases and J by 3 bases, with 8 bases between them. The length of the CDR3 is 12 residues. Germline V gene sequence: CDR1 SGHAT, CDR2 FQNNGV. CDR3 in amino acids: CASSQPSYEQYF. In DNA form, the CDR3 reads TGTGCCAGCAGCCAGCCTAGCTACGAGCAGTACTTC.

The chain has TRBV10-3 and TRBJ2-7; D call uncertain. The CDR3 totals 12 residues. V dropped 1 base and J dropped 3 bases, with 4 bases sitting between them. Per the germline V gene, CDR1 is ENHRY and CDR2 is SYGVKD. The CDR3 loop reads CAISELDYEQYF. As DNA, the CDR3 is TGTGCCATCAGTGAGTTGGACTACGAGCAGTACTTC.

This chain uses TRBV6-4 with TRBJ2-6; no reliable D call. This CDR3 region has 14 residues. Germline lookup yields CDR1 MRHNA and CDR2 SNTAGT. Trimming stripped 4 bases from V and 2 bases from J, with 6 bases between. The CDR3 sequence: CASSVAPGANVLTF. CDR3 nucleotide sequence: TGTGCCAGCAGTGTAGCCCCTGGGGCCAACGTCCTGACTTTC.

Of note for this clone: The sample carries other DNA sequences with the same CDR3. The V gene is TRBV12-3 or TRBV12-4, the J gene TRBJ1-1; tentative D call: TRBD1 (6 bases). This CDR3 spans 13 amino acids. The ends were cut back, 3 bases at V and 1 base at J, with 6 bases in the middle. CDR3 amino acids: CASSLGANTEAFF. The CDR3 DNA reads TGTGCCAGCAGTTTGGGGGCGAACACTGAAGCTTTCTTT.

CDR3 residues: CASSQDRGRKLFF. CDR3 bases: TGTGCCAGCAGCCAAGATCGGGGGCGGAAACTGTTTTTT. The genes are TRBV4-2 and TRBJ1-4; tentatively, D is TRBD1 (6 bases). The V and J ends lost 0 bases and 11 bases respectively, with 10 bases between them. There are 13 residues in the CDR3. The germline V gene has CDR1 LGHNA and CDR2 YNFKEQ.

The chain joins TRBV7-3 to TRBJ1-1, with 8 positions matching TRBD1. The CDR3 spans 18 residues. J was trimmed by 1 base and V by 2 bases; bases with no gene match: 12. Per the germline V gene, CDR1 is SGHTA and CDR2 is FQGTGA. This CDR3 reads CASSLGPGGAVGNTEAFF. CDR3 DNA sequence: TGTGCCAGCAGCTTAGGTCCAGGGGGCGCCGTGGGGAACACTGAAGCTTTCTTT. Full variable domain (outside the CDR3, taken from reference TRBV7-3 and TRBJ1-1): GAGVSQTPSNKVTEKGKYVELRCDPISGHTALYWYRQSLGQGPEFLIYFQGTGAADDSGLPNDRFFAVRPEGSVSTLKIQRTERGDSAVYLCASSLGPGGAVGNTEAFFGQGTRLTVV.

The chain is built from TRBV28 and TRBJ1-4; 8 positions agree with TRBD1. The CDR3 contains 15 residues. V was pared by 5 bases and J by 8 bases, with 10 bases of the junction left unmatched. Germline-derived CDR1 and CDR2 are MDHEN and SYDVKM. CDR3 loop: CASSPAGQVLEKLFF. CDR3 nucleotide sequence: TGTGCCAGCAGTCCCGCGGGACAGGTGTTGGAAAAACTGTTTTTT.

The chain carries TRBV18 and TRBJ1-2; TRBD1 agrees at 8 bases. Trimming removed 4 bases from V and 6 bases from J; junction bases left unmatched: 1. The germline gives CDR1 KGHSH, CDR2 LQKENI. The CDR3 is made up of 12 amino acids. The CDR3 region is CASSLTGDGYTF. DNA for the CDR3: TGTGCCAGCTCACTGACAGGGGATGGCTACACCTTC.

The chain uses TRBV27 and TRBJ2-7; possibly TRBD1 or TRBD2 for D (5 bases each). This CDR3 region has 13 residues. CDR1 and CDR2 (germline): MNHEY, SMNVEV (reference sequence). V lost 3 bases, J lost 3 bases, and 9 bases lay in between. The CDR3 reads CASSFGADYEQYF. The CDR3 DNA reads TGTGCCAGCAGTTTCGGGGCAGACTACGAGCAGTACTTC.

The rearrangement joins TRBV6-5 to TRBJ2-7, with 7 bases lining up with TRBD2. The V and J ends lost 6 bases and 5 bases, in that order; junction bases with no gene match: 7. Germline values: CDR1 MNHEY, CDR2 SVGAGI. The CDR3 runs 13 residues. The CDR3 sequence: CASSRGSLDEQYV. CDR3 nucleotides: TGTGCCAGCAGCCGCGGGAGTCTCGACGAGCAGTACGTC.